The next 8 T cell receptor beta chains were all read from a single sample in a study of siplizumab effects on memory and regulatory T cells. Clones were sequenced by immunoSEQ multiplex PCR, and TCRdb holds only the in-frame ones, with some missing. The table records some 120,000 clones, around 94% of them present only once. Sequencing input: non-Treg CD4+ T cells sorted from blood. These receptors came from a human donor in good health.

The chain has TRBV10-3 and TRBJ2-3; D is undetermined. This CDR3 contains 13 residues. CDR1 is ENHRY and CDR2 is SYGVKD in the germline V gene. Trimming shortened V by 4 bases and J by 4 bases, and 9 bases separated the two germline ends. The CDR3 region is CAISGGRADTQYF. CDR3 nucleotides: TGTGCCATCAGTGGAGGTAGGGCAGATACGCAGTATTTT.

This clone came up once. The chain recombines TRBV5-4 with TRBJ2-6; D is unclear. V was shortened by 3 bases and J by 0 bases, with 4 bases between the two germline ends. CDR3 length equals 14 residues. From germline, CDR1 is SGHNT and CDR2 YYREEE (reference sequence). In DNA, the CDR3 is TGTGCCAGCAGCTACGACTCTGGGGCCAACGTCCTGACTTTC. Translated: CASSYDSGANVLTF.

V gene TRBV5-4 combines with J gene TRBJ2-3; D remains unclear. The CDR3 runs 15 residues. Deletions cut 1 base from V and 4 bases from J, with 13 bases between. Germline loops: CDR1 SGHNT, CDR2 YYREEE (reference sequence). DNA for the CDR3: TGTGCCAGCAGCTTGAGGACCCCCAGCTCAGATACGCAGTATTTT. Amino acids: CASSLRTPSSDTQYF.

The CDR3 bases are TGTGCCAGCGGGGGGACTAGCGGGATCTACGAGCAGTACTTC. Its translation: CASGGTSGIYEQYF. The chain recombines TRBV11-2 with TRBJ2-7; 13 nucleotides align to TRBD2. CDR1 is SGHAT, CDR2 FQNNGV, per germline. CDR3 length: 14 residues. The trim removed 8 bases at V and 3 bases at J, leaving 4 bases unmatched.

This chain connects TRBV18 to TRBJ2-6; D unclear. V dropped 0 bases and J dropped 2 bases, with 2 bases sitting between them. Germline V gene data show CDR1 as KGHSH and CDR2 as LQKENI. This CDR3 comprises 14 residues. For the CDR3, the DNA is TGTGCCAGCTCACCACCCCCTGGGGCCAACGTCCTGACTTTC. It codes for CASSPPPGANVLTF.

The chain joins TRBV19 to TRBJ2-6, with TRBD2 matching over 8 bases. The CDR3 spans 18 residues. V lost 0 bases to trimming and J lost 2 bases; unmatched junction nucleotides: 6. CDR1 LNHDA and CDR2 SQIVND come from the germline V gene (reference sequence). The CDR3: CASSIDPPGRAGANVLTF. For the CDR3, the DNA is TGTGCCAGTAGTATAGACCCCCCCGGGAGGGCTGGGGCCAACGTCCTGACTTTC.

The V and J genes are TRBV10-1 and TRBJ2-7; tentatively, D is TRBD2 (6 bases). The CDR3 loop spans 13 amino acids. Trimming stripped 3 bases from V and 4 bases from J, with 10 bases between. The germline V gene encodes CDR1 WNHNN and CDR2 SYGVQD (reference sequence). CDR3 DNA sequence: TGCGCCAGCAGTGAAGCGGAGGGATACGAGCAGTACTTC. Its translation: CASSEAEGYEQYF.

This clone appeared a single time. This chain uses TRBV6-5 with TRBJ1-1; the D gene is possibly TRBD1 (5 bases). V was pared by 4 bases and J by 7 bases, with 7 bases between. Germline assignment: CDR1 MNHEY and CDR2 SVGAGI. The CDR3 runs to 11 residues. As DNA, the CDR3 is TGTGCCAGCAGTTCGAGGGGTGAAGCTTTCTTT. It is translated as CASSSRGEAFF.